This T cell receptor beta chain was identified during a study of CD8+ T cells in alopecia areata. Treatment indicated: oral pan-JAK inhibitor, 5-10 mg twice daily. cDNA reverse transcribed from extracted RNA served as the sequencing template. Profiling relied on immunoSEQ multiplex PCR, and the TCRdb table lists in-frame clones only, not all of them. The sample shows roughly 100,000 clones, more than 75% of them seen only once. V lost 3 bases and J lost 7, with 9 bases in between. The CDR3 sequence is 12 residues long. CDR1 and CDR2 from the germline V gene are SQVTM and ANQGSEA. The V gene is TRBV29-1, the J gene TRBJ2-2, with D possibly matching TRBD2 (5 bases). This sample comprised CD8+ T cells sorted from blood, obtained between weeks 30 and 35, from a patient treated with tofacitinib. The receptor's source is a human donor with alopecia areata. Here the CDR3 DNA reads TGCAGCGTTGATAGCGCCTACGGGGAGCTGTTTTTT. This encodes CSVDSAYGELFF.